Following are 7 T cell receptor beta chains from one sample sequenced in a study of blood T cell repertoires in COVID-19. Method: immunoSEQ multiplex PCR; TCRdb's copy keeps in-frame clones and lacks some. The table includes over 150,000 clones, about 74% detected once. Sequencing was carried out using peripheral blood. The receptors derive from a man between 60 and 75 years old with acute or convalescent COVID-19.

The chain carries TRBV24-1 and TRBJ2-3; 11 bases align to TRBD2. The CDR3 extends over 18 amino acids. V lost 0 bases, J lost 5 bases, and 9 bases stayed unmatched. Germline V gene lookup returns CDR1 KGHDR and CDR2 SFDVKD. The CDR3 sequence: CATSDLVRASGGKDTQYF. Here the CDR3 DNA reads TGTGCCACCAGTGATTTGGTTAGGGCTAGCGGGGGGAAAGATACGCAGTATTTT.

This clone was counted a single time. This chain uses TRBV5-1 with TRBJ2-3, with D possibly TRBD1 on 6 matching bases. CDR1 is SGHRS, CDR2 YFSETQ, per germline. The CDR3 spans 14 residues. V gave up 0 bases and J gave up 5 bases, with 10 bases separating them. The CDR3 protein is CASSLGARGDTQYF. The CDR3 bases are TGCGCCAGCAGCTTGGGTGCCAGGGGAGATACGCAGTATTTT.

The chain joins TRBV5-1 to TRBJ1-1, with TRBD1 as a possible D gene (5 bases). Germline loops: CDR1 SGHRS, CDR2 YFSETQ. Trimming took off 4 bases at V and 2 bases at J, with 15 bases between the two ends. This CDR3 is built from 15 residues. CDR3 nucleotides: TGCGCCAGCAGCCCCCTCGACAGTCGCAACACTGAAGCTTTCTTT. Encoded protein: CASSPLDSRNTEAFF.

The chain couples TRBV28 to TRBJ1-2; TRBD1 is a possible D gene (6 bases). V was trimmed by 5 bases and J by 4 bases, leaving 20 bases between them. CDR3 length equals 16 residues. CDR1 is MDHEN, CDR2 SYDVKM, per germline. This CDR3 reads CASSDGTLLLSYGYTF. The CDR3 bases are TGTGCCAGCAGTGACGGGACACTCTTACTGAGCTATGGCTACACCTTC.

The chain couples TRBV7-2 to TRBJ2-7; 7 bases fit TRBD1. V gave up 3 bases and J gave up 7 bases; unmatched junction bases: 9. CDR1 and CDR2 (germline): SGHTA, FQGNSA. This CDR3 is built from 14 residues. The CDR3 loop reads CASSFEQGPREQYF. The CDR3 nucleotides read TGTGCCAGCAGCTTTGAACAGGGGCCCCGGGAGCAGTACTTC.

This sequence joins TRBV5-1 and TRBJ1-6; 7 bases line up with TRBD1. Germline CDR1 is SGHRS and CDR2 is YFSETQ. The V and J ends lost 3 bases and 8 bases, in that order; junction bases with no gene match: 5. The CDR3 has 14 amino acids. The CDR3 protein is CASSWQGDDSPLHF. The CDR3 nucleotides are TGCGCCAGCAGCTGGCAGGGGGATGATTCACCCCTCCACTTT.

A few counts support this clone. The chain couples TRBV4-3 to TRBJ2-3; maybe TRBD2 (5 bases). The V gene lost 1 base and the J gene lost 0 bases, with 5 bases spanning the gap. Germline loops: CDR1 LGHNA, CDR2 YSLEER. The CDR3 totals 14 residues. CDR3 DNA: TGCGCCAGCAGCCAAGGCGGGAGCACAGATACGCAGTATTTT. It translates to CASSQGGSTDTQYF.